A selection of T cell receptor beta chains follows, all from one sample in a study of cytomegalovirus exposure and HLA in healthy donors. The data were produced by immunoSEQ multiplex PCR, yet TCRdb's version contains in-frame clones alone and is incomplete. Of roughly 150,000 clones in the sample, about 85% were seen once. The material sequenced was PBMCs. The receptors here all came from a woman aged 18-30 years in good health and CMV-seronegative. The CDR3 runs from the conserved cysteine through the conserved F or W. Each record gives: J gene, D gene, clone size, V gene, CDR3 protein, CDR3 DNA. The D gene is left open where the match is weak. Size is stated for part of the rows, as once, few or many counts, or as a class when the clone is expanded.

j_call: TRBJ2-7
d_call: -
clone_size: -
v_call: TRBV6-5
cdr3_aa: CASGQDEQYF
cdr3_nt: TGTGCCAGCGGCCAAGACGAGCAGTACTTC

j_call: TRBJ2-7
d_call: -
clone_size: few
v_call: TRBV28
cdr3_aa: CASSLLRGLGGEQYF
cdr3_nt: TGTGCCAGCAGTTTACTTAGGGGGCTCGGGGGTGAGCAGTACTTC

j_call: TRBJ2-7
d_call: TRBD1
clone_size: -
v_call: TRBV6-5
cdr3_aa: CASSYGWTGSYEQYF
cdr3_nt: TGTGCCAGCAGTTACGGTTGGACAGGGTCCTACGAGCAGTACTTC

j_call: TRBJ2-7
d_call: -
clone_size: few
v_call: TRBV11-2
cdr3_aa: CASSLDLPSNYEQYF
cdr3_nt: TGTGCCAGCAGCTTAGATCTCCCTAGCAACTACGAGCAGTACTTC

j_call: TRBJ1-2
d_call: -
clone_size: -
v_call: TRBV7-9
cdr3_aa: CASSPLQGARGYTF
cdr3_nt: TGTGCCAGCAGCCCTTTACAGGGCGCGCGGGGCTACACCTTC

j_call: TRBJ2-5
d_call: -
clone_size: -
v_call: TRBV7-2
cdr3_aa: CASSREQGKGQETQYF
cdr3_nt: TGTGCCAGCAGCCGAGAACAGGGAAAGGGACAAGAGACCCAGTACTTC

j_call: TRBJ2-7
d_call: -
clone_size: -
v_call: TRBV11-2
cdr3_aa: CASSFPGTYEQYF
cdr3_nt: TGTGCCAGCAGCTTCCCAGGGACCTACGAGCAGTACTTC

j_call: TRBJ2-6
d_call: -
clone_size: -
v_call: TRBV15
cdr3_aa: CATSREPGGANVLTF
cdr3_nt: TGTGCCACCAGCAGAGAACCGGGTGGGGCCAACGTCCTGACTTTC

j_call: TRBJ1-1
d_call: -
clone_size: -
v_call: TRBV9
cdr3_aa: CASSVMGDMNTEAFF
cdr3_nt: TGTGCCAGCAGCGTGATGGGAGACATGAACACTGAAGCTTTCTTT

j_call: TRBJ2-5
d_call: -
clone_size: -
v_call: TRBV5-1
cdr3_aa: CASSLGQKKETQYF
cdr3_nt: TGCGCCAGCAGCTTGGGACAAAAGAAAGAGACCCAGTACTTC

j_call: TRBJ2-5
d_call: -
clone_size: -
v_call: TRBV2
cdr3_aa: CASSEAARGETQYF
cdr3_nt: TGTGCCAGCAGTGAGGCCGCTAGGGGAGAGACCCAGTACTTC